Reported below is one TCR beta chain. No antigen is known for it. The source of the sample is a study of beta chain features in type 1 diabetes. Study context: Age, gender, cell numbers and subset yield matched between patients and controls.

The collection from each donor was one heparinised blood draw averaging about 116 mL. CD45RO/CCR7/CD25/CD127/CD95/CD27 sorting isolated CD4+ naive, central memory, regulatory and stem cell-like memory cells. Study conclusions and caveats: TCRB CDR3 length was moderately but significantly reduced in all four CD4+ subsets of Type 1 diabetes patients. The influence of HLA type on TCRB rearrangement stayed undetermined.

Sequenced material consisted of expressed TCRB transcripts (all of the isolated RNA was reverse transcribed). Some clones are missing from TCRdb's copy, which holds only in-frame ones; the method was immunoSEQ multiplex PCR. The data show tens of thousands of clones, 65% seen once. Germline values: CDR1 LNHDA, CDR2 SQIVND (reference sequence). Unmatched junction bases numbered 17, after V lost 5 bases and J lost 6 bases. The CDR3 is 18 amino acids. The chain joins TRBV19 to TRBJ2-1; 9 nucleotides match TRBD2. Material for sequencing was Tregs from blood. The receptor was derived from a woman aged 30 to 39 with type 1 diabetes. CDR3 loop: CASSPRLVVAGVSNEQFF. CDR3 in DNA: TGTGCCAGTAGTCCCCGGTTGGTCGTAGCGGGAGTCTCCAATGAGCAGTTCTTC.